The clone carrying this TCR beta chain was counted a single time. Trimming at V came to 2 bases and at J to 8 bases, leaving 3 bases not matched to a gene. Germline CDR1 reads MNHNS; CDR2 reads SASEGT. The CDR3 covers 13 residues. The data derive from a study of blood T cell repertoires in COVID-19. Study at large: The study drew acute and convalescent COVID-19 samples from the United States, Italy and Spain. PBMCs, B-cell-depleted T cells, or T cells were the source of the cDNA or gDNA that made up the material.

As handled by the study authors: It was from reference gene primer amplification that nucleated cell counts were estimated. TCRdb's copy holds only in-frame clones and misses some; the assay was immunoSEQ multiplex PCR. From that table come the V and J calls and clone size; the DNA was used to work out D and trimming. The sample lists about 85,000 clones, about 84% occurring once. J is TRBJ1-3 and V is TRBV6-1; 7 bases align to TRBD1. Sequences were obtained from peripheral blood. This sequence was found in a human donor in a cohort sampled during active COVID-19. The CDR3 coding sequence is TGTGCCAGCAGTGAACAGGGGGTGTACACCATATATTTT. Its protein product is CASSEQGVYTIYF.